One T cell receptor (beta chain) is described in this entry. Germline V gives CDR1 SGHAT, CDR2 FQDESV (reference sequence). There are 11 residues in the CDR3. The ends lost 5 bases at V and 13 bases at J; junction bases unmatched: 6. This specimen comes from a study of blood T cell repertoires in COVID-19. The protocol was immunoSEQ multiplex PCR, while the TCRdb copy is restricted to in-frame clones and leaves out a portion. The sample records roughly 87,000 clones, around 86% being singletons. Material for sequencing was peripheral blood. V is TRBV11-1 and J is TRBJ1-2; 8 positions match TRBD1. This sequence was found in a man between 40 and 49 years old with acute or convalescent COVID-19. CDR3: CASSQTGVLTF. The CDR3 bases are TGTGCCAGCAGCCAGACAGGGGTCCTCACCTTC.